The rows below give T cell receptor beta chains drawn from one sample of a study of CD8 T cells in ankylosing spondylitis. MiXCR was run by TCRdb on the 5' RACE reads, yielding one entry per CDR3 protein. The sample contains about 90,000 distinct CDR3 sequences, roughly 8.5% of which appear only once. The sample was blood, either unsorted or a sorted T cell fraction (not recorded which). All receptors come from a male donor with ankylosing spondylitis. CDR3s include the opening cysteine and the closing phenylalanine or tryptophan. The D gene is left open where the match is weak. Where a row states a size, it is once, few, many or the class of an expanded clone; other rows omit it.

size	D	J	V	DNA	CDR3
-	-	TRBJ2-3	TRBV7-6	TGTGCCAGCAGCTTAGCTACAGATACGCAGTATTTT	CASSLATDTQYF
few	TRBD1	TRBJ1-2	TRBV20-1	TGCAGTGCTAGTTTCAGGGGGCTAGTTAACTATGGCTACACCTTC	CSASFRGLVNYGYTF
few	TRBD1	TRBJ1-2	TRBV20-1	TGCAGTGCTAGGGACTCTACCGGGACAGCCAACTATGGCTACACCTTC	CSARDSTGTANYGYTF
many	-	TRBJ2-7	TRBV18	TGTGCCAGCTCACCCCCGGGGCAGACCTACGAGCAGTACTTC	CASSPPGQTYEQYF
-	TRBD2	TRBJ2-7	TRBV20-1	TGCAGTGCTAGAGGAGGTAGCGGGGACTCCTACGAGCAGTACTTC	CSARGGSGDSYEQYF
many	-	TRBJ1-2	TRBV29-1	TGCAGCGTTGAGGAACAGCTCTATGGCTACACCTTC	CSVEEQLYGYTF
-	-	TRBJ1-6	TRBV7-9	TGTGCCAGCAACCCGGGGGGTAATTCACCCCTCCACTTT	CASNPGGNSPLHF
-	-	TRBJ2-2	TRBV9	TGTGCCAGCAGCGTTGGGCAGAACGCCGGGGAGCTGTTTTTT	CASSVGQNAGELFF
many	-	TRBJ1-6	TRBV12-3/TRBV12-4	TGTGCCAGCAGCATTTCGGGATGGGCATCCTATAATTCACCCCTCCACTTT	CASSISGWASYNSPLHF
few	TRBD1	TRBJ2-2	TRBV6-1	TGTGCCAGCACCGGGACAGGGAGCACCGGGGAGCTGTTTTTT	CASTGTGSTGELFF
-	TRBD2	TRBJ2-3	TRBV5-6	TGTGCCAGCAGCCAAGGCGCTAGCGGGAGAGTAACGCAGTATTTT	CASSQGASGRVTQYF
few	-	TRBJ2-3	TRBV4-1	TGCGCCAGCAGCCAAGTGGGGGGGGCTAGGCAAGATACGCAGTATTTT	CASSQVGGARQDTQYF
many	-	TRBJ2-5	TRBV2	TGTGCCAGCAGTGCCGATTCAGAGACCCAGTACTTC	CASSADSETQYF